Below are 26 T cell receptor beta chains sequenced from a single sample in a study of blood T cell repertoires in COVID-19. This table comes from immunoSEQ multiplex PCR, and its TCRdb copy is limited to in-frame clones, with some not included. The sample lists around 75,000 clones, roughly 90% occurring once. The material sequenced was peripheral blood. These receptors were obtained from a man aged 45 to 65 with acute or convalescent COVID-19.

The rearrangement joins TRBV5-1 to TRBJ2-3; 10 bases line up with TRBD1. The V segment lost 3 bases and the J segment 5 bases; nucleotides outside the gene matches: 3. The CDR3 spans 14 residues. Germline V gene sequence: CDR1 SGHRS, CDR2 YFSETQ. CDR3 in DNA: TGCGCCAGCAGCTGGGACAGGGGTGGAGATACGCAGTATTTT. It translates to CASSWDRGGDTQYF.

The chain combines TRBV2 with TRBJ2-4; D not certain. Trimming shortened V by 4 bases and J by 0 bases, and 16 bases separated the two germline ends. Per germline, CDR1 SNHLY and CDR2 FYNNEI. This CDR3 has 17 amino acids. The CDR3 region is CASSGWNSRLAKNIQYF. The CDR3 DNA reads as TGTGCCAGCAGTGGCTGGAATAGCCGTCTAGCCAAAAACATTCAGTACTTC.

Only a few counts were recorded for this clone. This specimen includes other DNA sequences encoding the same CDR3. CDR3 DNA sequence: TGTGCCAGCAGCCAAGGACAGGATAGCAATCAGCCCCAGCATTTT. Amino acids: CASSQGQDSNQPQHF. The chain combines TRBV3-1 (or the pseudogene TRBV3-2) with TRBJ1-5, with a tentative D call TRBD1 (6 bases). The CDR3 has 15 amino acids. V was pared by 1 base and J by 0 bases, with 7 bases between. The germline gives CDR1 LGHDT, CDR2 YNNKEL (reference sequence).

This clone was observed a single time. The rearrangement uses TRBV12-3 or TRBV12-4 and TRBJ2-3, with D unclear. The CDR3 totals 13 residues. Trimming left V 1 base short and J 6 bases short, with 8 bases between. The CDR3 DNA sequence: TGTGCCAGCAGTTTAGTTGGTGAGGATACGCAGTATTTT. Residues: CASSLVGEDTQYF.

The rearrangement links TRBV25-1 to TRBJ2-7; D gene unclear. Per the germline V gene, CDR1 is MGHDK and CDR2 is SYGVNS. This CDR3 region has 13 residues. V lost 1 base and J lost 4, with 8 bases in between. The DNA for the CDR3 is TGTGCCAGCAGTGAATTGAGCCCTTACGAGCAGTACTTC. This sequence encodes CASSELSPYEQYF.

The chain carries TRBV14 and TRBJ2-5; 8 bases map to TRBD2. J gave up 4 bases and V 3 bases, and 7 bases lay outside the gene matches. This CDR3 comprises 15 residues. Germline V CDR1 and CDR2: SGHDN, FVKESK. The DNA of the CDR3 is TGTGCCAGCAGCCAGATCGCGGGAGGAAGAGAGACCCAGTACTTC. It encodes CASSQIAGGRETQYF.

The chain couples TRBV5-4 to TRBJ2-2; D perhaps matches TRBD1 (5 bases). The V gene's germline CDR1 is SGHNT and CDR2 YYREEE (reference sequence). The V end was cut by 0 bases, the J end by 9 bases, with 15 bases between. The CDR3 extends over 15 amino acids. CDR3 coding DNA: TGTGCCAGCAGCTTGGGGGGCCAAGGGCGAAGGGAGCTGTTTTTT. Residues: CASSLGGQGRRELFF.

The CDR3 nucleotides read TGTGCCAGCAGCTTGGGACCTAGCTCCTACGAGCAGTACTTC. Translation gives CASSLGPSSYEQYF. The chain joins TRBV5-4 to TRBJ2-7; D unresolved. This CDR3 has 14 residues. V dropped 0 bases and J dropped 0 bases, with 7 bases sitting between them. Germline V gives CDR1 SGHNT, CDR2 YYREEE (reference sequence).

The chain has TRBV12-3 or TRBV12-4 and TRBJ2-1; D unclear. The CDR3 loop spans 13 amino acids. The V end was cut by 8 bases, the J end by 2 bases, with 10 bases between. CDR3 loop: CASARSTYNEQFF. DNA for the CDR3: TGTGCCAGCGCTCGGTCCACCTACAATGAGCAGTTCTTC.

J is TRBJ2-3 and V is TRBV27; 7 bases match TRBD2. The CDR3 spans 16 residues. Trimming took 5 bases from V and 1 from J; bases not matched to a gene: 9. The germline gives CDR1 MNHEY, CDR2 SMNVEV (reference sequence). For the CDR3, the DNA is TGTGCCAGCAGTCCGATCGGGGAGGGAGGCACAGATACGCAGTATTTT. It yields the protein CASSPIGEGGTDTQYF.

V is TRBV18 and J is TRBJ1-1, with D unresolved. Germline values: CDR1 KGHSH, CDR2 LQKENI. The CDR3 contains 13 residues. The V end was cut by 3 bases, the J end by 3 bases, with 8 bases between. This chain's CDR3 is CASSPIRDTEAFF. The CDR3 nucleotides are TGTGCCAGCTCACCGATCCGCGACACTGAAGCTTTCTTT.

V gene TRBV3-1 (or the pseudogene TRBV3-2) combines with J gene TRBJ2-4; a weak D match, TRBD2 (6 bases). V lost 4 bases and J lost 0, with 16 bases in between. The CDR3 extends over 17 amino acids. Per the germline V gene, CDR1 is LGHDT and CDR2 is YNNKEL (reference sequence). The CDR3 sequence: CASSPNLGGVAKNIQYF. DNA for the CDR3: TGTGCCAGCAGCCCTAATTTAGGCGGGGTAGCCAAAAACATTCAGTACTTC.

The V gene is TRBV19, the J gene TRBJ2-1, with 7 bases lining up with TRBD1. Germline loops: CDR1 LNHDA, CDR2 SQIVND (reference sequence). CDR3 length: 16 amino acids. Germline trimming cut 2 bases from V and 4 bases from J; bases unmatched to any gene: 8. The CDR3 sequence is CASSISRQGRYNEQFF. The CDR3 coding sequence is TGTGCCAGTAGTATAAGTAGACAGGGAAGGTACAATGAGCAGTTCTTC.

This clone was observed a single time. The chain is built from TRBV30 and TRBJ2-5; tentative D call: TRBD1 (6 bases). V was shortened by 0 bases and J by 4 bases, with 15 bases between the two germline ends. The CDR3 is 15 amino acids. From germline, CDR1 is GTSNPN and CDR2 SVGIG (reference sequence). The CDR3 sequence is CAWSVPFGGSETQYF. The CDR3 DNA follows: TGTGCCTGGAGTGTCCCGTTTGGGGGCTCAGAGACCCAGTACTTC.

This chain uses TRBV27 with TRBJ2-4; weak D call: TRBD2 (6 bases). V lost 1 base to trimming and J lost 4 bases, with 8 bases between them. The germline V gene has CDR1 MNHEY and CDR2 SMNVEV (reference sequence). This CDR3 has 14 amino acids. CDR3 in DNA: TGTGCCAGCAGTTTATGGGGGGTAAAAAACATTCAGTACTTC. It yields the protein CASSLWGVKNIQYF.

The rearrangement uses TRBV15 and TRBJ2-1; D might be TRBD2 (7 bases). Germline-derived CDR1 and CDR2 are LNHNV and YYDKDF (reference sequence). The CDR3 spans 17 residues. The ends were cut back, 3 bases at V and 1 base at J, with 16 bases in the middle. CDR3 amino acids: CATSRIGGARSYNEQFF. The DNA of the CDR3 is TGTGCCACCAGCAGGATAGGGGGGGCGCGTTCCTACAATGAGCAGTTCTTC. The whole variable domain, filled in from reference TRBV15 and TRBJ2-1, reads DAMVIQNPRYQVTQFGKPVTLSCSQTLNHNVMYWYQQKSSQAPKLLFHYYDKDFNNEADTPDNFQSRRPNTSFCFLDIRSPGLGDTAMYLCATSRIGGARSYNEQFFGPGTRLTVL.

J is TRBJ2-1 and V is TRBV7-9; the match to TRBD2 covers 8 bases. This CDR3 is built from 14 residues. The germline V gene has CDR1 SEHNR and CDR2 FQNEAQ (reference sequence). J lost 7 bases, V lost 5 bases, and 7 bases had no gene match. In nucleotides, the CDR3 is TGTGCCAGCAGCACTGGACTAGCAGGGAATGAGCAGTTCTTC. It specifies CASSTGLAGNEQFF. The variable domain in full, completed from reference TRBV7-9 and TRBJ2-1, reads DTGVSQNPRHKITKRGQNVTFRCDPISEHNRLYWYRQTLGQGPEFLTYFQNEAQLEKSRLLSDRFSAERPKGSFSTLEIQRTEQGDSAMYLCASSTGLAGNEQFFGPGTRLTVL.

In this sample, this clone turned up a few times. The V call is TRBV2, the J call TRBJ2-2; TRBD1 matches at 7 bases. The V segment lost 5 bases and the J segment 5 bases; nucleotides outside the gene matches: 8. This CDR3 comprises 15 residues. The germline V gene encodes CDR1 SNHLY and CDR2 FYNNEI. For the CDR3, the DNA is TGTGCCAGCAGTCCAGAGGGGGCGCGAACCGGGGAGCTGTTTTTT. It translates to CASSPEGARTGELFF.

The CDR3 is CASSLGRGTWAGANVLTF. The DNA for the CDR3 is TGTGCCAGCAGCTTAGGACGCGGGACCTGGGCTGGGGCCAACGTCCTGACTTTC. The chain employs TRBV7-8 and TRBJ2-6; possible D gene TRBD2, 6 bases. Germline V gives CDR1 SGHVS, CDR2 FQNEAQ. The CDR3 covers 18 residues. V was pared by 1 base and J by 2 bases, with 15 bases between.

The J gene is TRBJ1-3, the V gene TRBV9; D gene uncertain. Germline loops: CDR1 SGDLS, CDR2 YYNGEE. Trimming removed 0 bases from V and 1 base from J, with 14 bases in between. The CDR3 consists of 17 residues. The CDR3: CASSVDPGGGSGNTIYF. The CDR3 region has the DNA TGTGCCAGCAGCGTAGATCCAGGTGGTGGTTCTGGAAACACCATATATTTT. Drawing the rest from reference TRBV9 and TRBJ1-3, the complete variable domain is DSGVTQTPKHLITATGQRVTLRCSPRSGDLSVYWYQQSLDQGLQFLIQYYNGEERAKGNILERFSAQQFPDLHSELNLSSLELGDSALYFCASSVDPGGGSGNTIYFGEGSWLTVV.

This clone was recorded a few times. The rearrangement uses TRBV27 and TRBJ2-5; TRBD1 aligns across 7 bases. Germline V gives CDR1 MNHEY, CDR2 SMNVEV (reference sequence). The V and J ends lost 5 bases and 5 bases, in that order; junction bases with no gene match: 5. The CDR3 spans 13 residues. CDR3 coding DNA: TGTGCCAGCAGTCCCGACAGGGCGGAGACCCAGTACTTC. Its translation: CASSPDRAETQYF.

The V and J genes are TRBV19 and TRBJ1-6; D not certain. The CDR3 extends over 12 amino acids. Germline assignment: CDR1 LNHDA and CDR2 SQIVND (reference sequence). The ends were cut back, 7 bases at V and 8 bases at J, with 9 bases in the middle. CDR3 sequence (DNA): TGTGCCAGTACCCACGGGGATTCACCCCTCCACTTT. It yields the protein CASTHGDSPLHF.

V usage is TRBV5-4 and J usage is TRBJ1-2; D is ambiguous. Germline CDR1 and CDR2: SGHNT and YYREEE (reference sequence). The V gene lost 0 bases and the J gene lost 13 bases, with 19 bases spanning the gap. The CDR3 extends over 14 amino acids. The DNA for the CDR3 is TGTGCCAGCAGCTTGGAGACTTCCCCCTCGCCTGGCACCTTC. Amino acid sequence: CASSLETSPSPGTF.

CDR3 DNA sequence: TGCGCCAGCAGCAACCCCGCGGGAGAGGGGGAGACCCAGTACTTC. It encodes CASSNPAGEGETQYF. The chain joins TRBV5-1 to TRBJ2-5; 7 bases agree with TRBD2. Per germline, CDR1 SGHRS and CDR2 YFSETQ. The CDR3 has 15 amino acids. V dropped 4 bases and J dropped 5; count of bases not matched to a gene: 11. Together with reference TRBV5-1 and TRBJ2-5, the CDR3 gives the full variable domain: KAGVTQTPRYLIKTRGQQVTLSCSPISGHRSVSWYQQTPGQGLQFLFEYFSETQRNKGNFPGRFSGRQFSNSRSEMNVSTLELGDSALYLCASSNPAGEGETQYFGPGTRLLVL.

The chain links TRBV9 to TRBJ2-1; TRBD2 aligns across 12 bases. Germline V gene data show CDR1 as SGDLS and CDR2 as YYNGEE. The V segment lost 3 bases and the J segment 8 bases; nucleotides outside the gene matches: 3. The CDR3 spans 14 residues. CDR3 nucleotides: TGTGCCAGCAGCGCAAGACTAGCGGGAGATGAGCAGTTCTTC. Protein sequence: CASSARLAGDEQFF.

The rearrangement uses TRBV10-1 and TRBJ2-3; perhaps TRBD2 as D (6 bases). CDR1 and CDR2 from the germline V gene are WNHNN and SYGVQD (reference sequence). V was pared by 2 bases and J by 2 bases, with 14 bases between. The CDR3 sequence is 16 residues long. The DNA of the CDR3 is TGCGCCAGCAGTGAGACGGGACTCCGAACCACAGATACGCAGTATTTT. Protein product: CASSETGLRTTDTQYF.